The clone carrying this T cell receptor beta chain was detected once. Its antigen is currently unknown. Sequencing was performed with immunoSEQ multiplex PCR; in TCRdb, only in-frame clones are kept and a portion is missing. Here the sample spans 7,000 to 10,000 clones, over 65% being singletons. This record comes from a study of T cells after posttransplantation cyclophosphamide. Broader study findings: Skin or GI-infiltrating T cells shared few TRB sequences with blood. Later post-transplant blood repertoires were often dominated by donor CD8+ memory clones. TRB clonality was highly associated with recipient CMV seropositivity and reactivation.

Busulfan-fludarabine conditioning, marrow transplant, and cyclophosphamide on days +3 and +4 were administered. J lost 4 bases, V lost 5 bases, and 9 bases had no gene match. The CDR3 spans 15 residues. Per germline, CDR1 MNHEY and CDR2 SVGAGI. The chain carries TRBV6-5 and TRBJ2-7; 9 bases agree with TRBD2. This TCR came from a female patient aged 40-50 years who received an allogeneic stem cell transplant from an unrelated donor, was CMV-positive, and had no GVHD. The T cells may partly be graft donor cells. The input for sequencing was PBMCs, taken after allogeneic stem cell transplant with posttransplant cyclophosphamide. For the CDR3, the DNA is TGTGCCAGCAGTACCCCGGCGGGGGGGATGTACGAGCAGTACTTC. It is translated as CASSTPAGGMYEQYF.